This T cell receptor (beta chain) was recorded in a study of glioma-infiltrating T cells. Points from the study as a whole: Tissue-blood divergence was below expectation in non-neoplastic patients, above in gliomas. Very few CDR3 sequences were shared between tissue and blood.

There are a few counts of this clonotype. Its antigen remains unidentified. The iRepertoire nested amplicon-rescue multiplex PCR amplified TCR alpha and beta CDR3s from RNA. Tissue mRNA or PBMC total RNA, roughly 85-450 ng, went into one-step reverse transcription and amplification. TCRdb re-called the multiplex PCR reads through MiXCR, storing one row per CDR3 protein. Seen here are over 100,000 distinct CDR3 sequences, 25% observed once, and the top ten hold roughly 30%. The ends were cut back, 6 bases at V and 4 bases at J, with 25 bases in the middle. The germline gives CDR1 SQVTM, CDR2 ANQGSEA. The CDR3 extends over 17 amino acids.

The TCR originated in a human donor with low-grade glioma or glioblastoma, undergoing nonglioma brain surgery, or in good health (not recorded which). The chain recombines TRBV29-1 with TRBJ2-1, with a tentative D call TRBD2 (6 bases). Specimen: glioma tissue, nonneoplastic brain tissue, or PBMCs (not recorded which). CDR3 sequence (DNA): TGCAGCGTAGTCGGGGGATCAGGGTCCGGAGGGTACAATGAGCAGTTCTTC. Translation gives CSVVGGSGSGGYNEQFF.